Following are 16 T cell receptor beta chains from one sample sequenced in a study of vaccination effects on CD4 cells after COVID-19. Viral peptide pools were used in the ViraFEST assay to expand antigen-specific CD4+ T cells, and sequencing came afterward. Following culture for nine to ten days, CD4+ T cells were isolated. The person was diagnosed with PCR-confirmed SARS-CoV-2 infection between March and December 2020. Their specific antigens are unknown. Using immunoSEQ multiplex PCR, the repertoire was profiled, and TCRdb retains in-frame clones only, with some absent. The table includes roughly 70,000 clones, 60% to 75% detected once. The specimen was CD4+ T cells from PBMCs cultured with HIV peptides, collected before COVID-19 vaccination. Described subset: HIV-1 Nef peptide pool negative control/reference culture. These receptors were obtained from a human donor who had a prior SARS-CoV-2 infection.

The chain links TRBV14 to TRBJ2-2, with D maybe TRBD2 (5 bases). V dropped 3 bases and J dropped 4 bases, with 12 bases sitting between them. Germline V gives CDR1 SGHDN, CDR2 FVKESK. The CDR3 contains 15 residues. In DNA, the CDR3 is TGTGCCAGCAGCCATGAACGGAGGTCCACCGGGGAGCTGTTTTTT. This gives the protein CASSHERRSTGELFF.

V is TRBV7-3 and J is TRBJ1-1; the D is unclear. The V end lost 6 bases, the J end lost 1 base, and 9 bases lay between the germline ends. This CDR3 comprises 13 residues. The V gene's germline CDR1 is SGHTA and CDR2 FQGTGA. CDR3 amino acids: CASRRTANTEAFF. The CDR3 nucleotides are TGTGCCAGCAGGCGGACGGCGAACACTGAAGCTTTCTTT. Filled out from reference TRBV7-3 and TRBJ1-1, the complete variable domain reads GAGVSQTPSNKVTEKGKYVELRCDPISGHTALYWYRQSLGQGPEFLIYFQGTGAADDSGLPNDRFFAVRPEGSVSTLKIQRTERGDSAVYLCASRRTANTEAFFGQGTRLTVV.

This rearrangement joins TRBV2 to TRBJ2-1; 12 nucleotides agree with TRBD2. The CDR3 is made up of 15 amino acids. Germline values: CDR1 SNHLY, CDR2 FYNNEI. V shed 5 bases and J 6 bases; nucleotides not matched to a gene: 5. The DNA of the CDR3 is TGTGCCAGCAGTAGGACTAGCGGGAAGGTCAATGAGCAGTTCTTC. Translated, it gives CASSRTSGKVNEQFF.

This chain links TRBV2 with TRBJ2-3, with no clear D. Germline CDR1 is SNHLY and CDR2 is FYNNEI. The CDR3 extends over 12 amino acids. Trimming removed 10 bases from V and 6 bases from J, with 14 bases in between. CDR3 sequence: CANSLSGDTQYF. The CDR3 region has the DNA TGTGCCAACTCCCTTTCCGGGGATACGCAGTATTTT.

The J gene is TRBJ1-1, the V gene TRBV7-9; D gene unclear. The CDR3 totals 13 residues. V lost 2 bases to trimming and J lost 7 bases, with 11 bases between them. CDR1 and CDR2 from the germline V gene are SEHNR and FQNEAQ (reference sequence). The CDR3 spells CASSLPYPDEAFF. The CDR3 DNA follows: TGTGCCAGCAGCTTACCTTACCCTGATGAAGCTTTCTTT.

On this clone: A read error may produce the germline difference seen at one junction end. The chain uses TRBV3-1 (or the pseudogene TRBV3-2) and TRBJ2-5, with D perhaps matching TRBD1 (5 bases). The germline gives CDR1 LGHDT, CDR2 YNNKEL (reference sequence). The CDR3 contains 13 residues. The CDR3 DNA is TGTGCCAGCATGATGCAGGGCCAACAGACCCAGTACTTC. Translating it yields CASMMQGQQTQYF.

DNA of the CDR3: TGTGCCAGTCAAGACAGTCGAGGGTTCGGCTACACCTTC. Amino acid sequence: CASQDSRGFGYTF. This chain uses TRBV19 with TRBJ1-2; weak D call: TRBD1 (5 bases). Germline CDR1 reads LNHDA; CDR2 reads SQIVND (reference sequence). V was cut by 8 bases and J by 8 bases, with 18 bases left in between. The CDR3 runs 13 residues.

The rearrangement joins TRBV7-3 to TRBJ2-6; no reliable D call. Germline V lookup: CDR1 SGHTA, CDR2 FQGTGA. This CDR3 has 17 residues. Trimming stripped 2 bases from V and 0 bases from J, with 11 bases between. CDR3 amino acids: CASSLYPGFSGANVLTF. In nucleotides, the CDR3 is TGTGCCAGCAGCTTATACCCCGGATTCTCTGGGGCCAACGTCCTGACTTTC.

The V gene is TRBV14, the J gene TRBJ2-5; 13 nucleotides align to TRBD2. Germline V lookup: CDR1 SGHDN, CDR2 FVKESK. V shed 4 bases and J 4 bases; nucleotides not matched to a gene: 9. This CDR3 comprises 17 residues. CDR3 in DNA: TGTGCCAGCAGCCCTAGGACTAGCGGGAGTGGTAGAGAGACCCAGTACTTC. This codes for CASSPRTSGSGRETQYF.

This clone showed up just a few times. This same CDR3 is encoded by further DNA sequences in the sample. The chain carries TRBV5-1 and TRBJ2-2; D not resolved. Germline lookup yields CDR1 SGHRS and CDR2 YFSETQ. The CDR3 consists of 12 residues. Trimming stripped 2 bases from V and 4 bases from J, with 3 bases between. In DNA, the CDR3 is TGCGCCAGCAGCTTATTCACCGGGGAGCTGTTTTTT. It translates to CASSLFTGELFF.

CDR3 nucleotides: TGTGCCAGCAGTGAATCGGGGACAGGGTCCGAAAAACTGTTTTTT. Its protein is CASSESGTGSEKLFF. The chain joins TRBV25-1 to TRBJ1-4; the match to TRBD1 covers 9 bases. V shed 1 base, J shed 8 bases, and the junction held 5 bases outside the gene matches. Germline CDR1 is MGHDK and CDR2 is SYGVNS. The CDR3 consists of 15 residues.

J is TRBJ1-1 and V is TRBV7-9; no definite D call. This CDR3 comprises 16 residues. Trimming removed 4 bases at V and 5 bases at J, with 20 bases between. Germline assignment: CDR1 SEHNR and CDR2 FQNEAQ (reference sequence). CDR3 amino acids: CASSSFGGILITEAFF. The CDR3 nucleotides read TGTGCCAGCAGCTCCTTCGGAGGGATTCTGATAACTGAAGCTTTCTTT. The full variable domain, completed using reference TRBV7-9 and TRBJ1-1, is DTGVSQNPRHKITKRGQNVTFRCDPISEHNRLYWYRQTLGQGPEFLTYFQNEAQLEKSRLLSDRFSAERPKGSFSTLEIQRTEQGDSAMYLCASSSFGGILITEAFFGQGTRLTVV.

The chain combines TRBV3-1 (or the pseudogene TRBV3-2) with TRBJ1-2, with D unclear. The CDR3 consists of 13 residues. Germline values: CDR1 LGHDT, CDR2 YNNKEL (reference sequence). Trimming took off 4 bases at V and 8 bases at J, with 14 bases between the two ends. The CDR3 DNA sequence: TGTGCCAGCAGCCGATTACTGGGAAGCGGCTACACCTTC. Translation: CASSRLLGSGYTF.

This clone was seen ten or more times. V gene TRBV9 combines with J gene TRBJ2-1; no firm D call. Per germline, CDR1 SGDLS and CDR2 YYNGEE. V lost 0 bases to trimming and J lost 0 bases, with 7 bases between them. The CDR3 totals 15 residues. CDR3 nucleotides: TGTGCCAGCAGCGTAGGGCTTTCCTCCTACAATGAGCAGTTCTTC. This sequence encodes CASSVGLSSYNEQFF.

The V gene is TRBV30, the J gene TRBJ1-2; perhaps TRBD1 as D (6 bases). Trimming cost V 3 bases and J 2 bases, with 13 bases left between them. Germline V gene data show CDR1 as GTSNPN and CDR2 as SVGIG (reference sequence). This CDR3 has 14 residues. The CDR3 spells CAWRRPGANYGYTF. CDR3 nucleotide sequence: TGTGCCTGGAGACGTCCGGGGGCGAACTATGGCTACACCTTC.

The V gene is TRBV9, the J gene TRBJ1-5; D is possibly TRBD1 (5 bases). The V end lost 2 bases, the J end lost 5 bases, and 8 bases lay between the germline ends. CDR3 length equals 13 residues. Germline V CDR1 and CDR2: SGDLS, YYNGEE. CDR3 sequence reads: CASSVDTDQPQHF. The DNA for the CDR3 is TGTGCCAGCAGCGTGGACACGGATCAGCCCCAGCATTTT.